This entry features one T cell receptor (beta chain) sequence. Sequencing was performed with immunoSEQ multiplex PCR; in TCRdb, only in-frame clones are kept and a portion is missing. Among roughly 67,000 clones, 88% were seen once, and the ten largest hold roughly 8.3%. This sample is part of a study of T cell responses to AZD1222 COVID-19 vaccine. Germline V gene lookup returns CDR1 MDHEN and CDR2 SYDVKM. CDR3 size: 14 residues. V lost 5 bases to trimming and J lost 14 bases, with 22 bases between them. The chain links TRBV28 to TRBJ2-1; D gene unclear. The sequencing here drew on peripheral blood, taken on day 0 of AZD1222 vaccination. The TCR sequence derives from an adult in good health. The CDR3 protein is CASSLPQTTPRKFF. CDR3 sequence (DNA): TGTGCCAGCAGTCTCCCTCAAACGACACCACGCAAGTTCTTC.